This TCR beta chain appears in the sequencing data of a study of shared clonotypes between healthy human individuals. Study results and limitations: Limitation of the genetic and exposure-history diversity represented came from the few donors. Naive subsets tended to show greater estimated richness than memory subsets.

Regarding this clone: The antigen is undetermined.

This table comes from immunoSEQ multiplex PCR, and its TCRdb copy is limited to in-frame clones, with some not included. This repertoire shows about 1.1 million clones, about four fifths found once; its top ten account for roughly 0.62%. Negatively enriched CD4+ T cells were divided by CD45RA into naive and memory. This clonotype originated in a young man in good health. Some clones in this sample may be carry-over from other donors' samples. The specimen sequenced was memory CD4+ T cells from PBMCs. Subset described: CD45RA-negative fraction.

This CDR3 reads CASSPDSGSDQETQYF. CDR3 nucleotides: TGTGCCAGCTCACCTGATTCAGGGTCTGACCAAGAGACCCAGTACTTC. This chain joins TRBV18 and TRBJ2-5, with a possible D match to TRBD1 (5 bases). Germline V gives CDR1 KGHSH, CDR2 LQKENI. The CDR3 spans 16 residues. V lost 3 bases, J lost 0 bases, and 14 bases lay in between.